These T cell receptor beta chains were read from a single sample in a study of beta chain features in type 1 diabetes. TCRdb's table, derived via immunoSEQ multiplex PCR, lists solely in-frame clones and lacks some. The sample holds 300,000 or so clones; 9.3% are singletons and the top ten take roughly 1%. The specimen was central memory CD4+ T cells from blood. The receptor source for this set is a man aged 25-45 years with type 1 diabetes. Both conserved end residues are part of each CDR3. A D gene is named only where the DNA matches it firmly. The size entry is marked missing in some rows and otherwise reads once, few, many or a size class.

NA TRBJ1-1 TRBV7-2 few CASSLTSISEAFF TGTGCCAGCAGCCTCACCAGTATCTCTGAAGCTTTCTTT
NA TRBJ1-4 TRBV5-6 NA CASSLVRGPAGNEKLFF TGTGCCAGCAGCTTGGTAAGGGGACCCGCCGGGAATGAAAAACTGTTTTTT
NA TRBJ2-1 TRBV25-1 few CASSVYNEQFF TGTGCCAGCAGTGTGTACAATGAGCAGTTCTTC
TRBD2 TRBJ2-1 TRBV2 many CASSEPSGGDRFF TGTGCCAGCAGTGAACCAAGCGGGGGGGACCGGTTCTTC
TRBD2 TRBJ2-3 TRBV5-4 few CASSYSGGATDTQYF TGTGCCAGCAGCTATTCGGGGGGGGCCACAGATACGCAGTATTTT
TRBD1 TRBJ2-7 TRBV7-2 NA CASSLEGQGSYEQYF TGTGCCAGCAGCTTAGAGGGACAGGGTTCCTACGAGCAGTACTTC
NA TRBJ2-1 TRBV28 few CASSLLGPHTEQFF TGTGCCAGCAGTTTACTAGGCCCCCACACTGAGCAGTTCTTC
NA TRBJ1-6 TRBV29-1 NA CSVRDTNNSPLHF TGCAGCGTACGGGACACGAATAATTCACCCCTCCACTTT
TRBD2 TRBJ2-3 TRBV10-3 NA CAISAGLEGDTQYF TGTGCCATCAGTGCGGGACTAGAGGGAGATACGCAGTATTTT
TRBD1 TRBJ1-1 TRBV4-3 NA CASSQETGSEAFF TGCGCCAGCAGCCAGGAGACAGGGAGTGAAGCTTTCTTT
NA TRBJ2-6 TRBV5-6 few CASSSQGANVLTF TGTGCCAGCAGTTCTCAGGGGGCCAACGTCCTGACTTTC
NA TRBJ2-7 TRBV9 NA CASSVDPSLIYEQYF TGTGCCAGCAGCGTAGACCCCTCCTTGATCTACGAGCAGTACTTC
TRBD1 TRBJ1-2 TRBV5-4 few CASSAGTGGAYGYTF TGTGCCAGCAGCGCGGGGACAGGGGGTGCCTATGGCTACACCTTC
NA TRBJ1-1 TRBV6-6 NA CASSMTGNTEAFF TGTGCCAGCAGTATGACAGGGAACACTGAAGCTTTCTTT
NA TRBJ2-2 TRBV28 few CASRGNWAAGNTGELFF TGTGCCAGCAGGGGAAACTGGGCGGCCGGAAACACCGGGGAGCTGTTTTTT
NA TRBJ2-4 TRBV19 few CASSMVGSGWKNIQYF TGTGCCAGTAGTATGGTAGGTTCGGGATGGAAAAACATTCAGTACTTC
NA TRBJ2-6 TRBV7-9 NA CASSQQAGVNGANVLTF TGTGCCAGCAGCCAGCAGGCAGGGGTGAACGGGGCCAACGTCCTGACTTTC
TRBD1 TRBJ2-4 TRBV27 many CASRTGTGKNIQYF TGTGCCAGTAGGACCGGGACAGGGAAAAACATTCAGTACTTC